Each of the 5 T cell receptor beta chains below was sequenced from the same sample in a study of cytomegalovirus exposure and HLA in healthy donors. Both 60 Vbeta primers and 13 Jbeta primers went into the PCR. TCRdb's table, derived via immunoSEQ multiplex PCR, lists solely in-frame clones and lacks some. The data contain 100,000 to 150,000 clones, approximately 70% of them seen just once; the ten biggest clones take up under 5.5%. What was sequenced was PBMCs. These TCRs come from a man aged 55 to 70 in good health and CMV-seropositive.

This chain joins TRBV9 and TRBJ2-1, with TRBD1 identical over 9 bases. In germline, CDR1 is SGDLS, CDR2 YYNGEE. V gave up 2 bases and J gave up 0 bases; unmatched junction bases: 3. This CDR3 spans 16 amino acids. As DNA, the CDR3 is TGTGCCAGCAGCGTGCTGGACAGGGGCTCCTACAATGAGCAGTTCTTC. It translates to CASSVLDRGSYNEQFF.

V gene TRBV7-9 combines with J gene TRBJ1-1; 7 bases map to TRBD1. This CDR3 has 15 residues. The J segment lost 0 bases and the V segment lost 3 bases, leaving 4 bases of the junction unmatched. The germline V gene encodes CDR1 SEHNR and CDR2 FQNEAQ (reference sequence). In nucleotides, the CDR3 is TGTGCCAGCAGCTTGGAGGGGGCGATGAACACTGAAGCTTTCTTT. Its translation: CASSLEGAMNTEAFF.

The J gene is TRBJ1-4, the V gene TRBV27, with 8 bases matching TRBD1. There are 14 residues in the CDR3. V trimming: 6 bases; J trimming: 11 bases; junction bases outside the gene matches: 11. From germline, CDR1 is MNHEY and CDR2 SMNVEV (reference sequence). The CDR3 region is CASSPTGGPGKLFF. CDR3 in DNA: TGTGCCAGCAGCCCTACAGGGGGGCCGGGGAAACTGTTTTTT. Full variable domain (missing parts from reference TRBV27 and TRBJ1-4): EAQVTQNPRYLITVTGKKLTVTCSQNMNHEYMSWYRQDPGLGLRQIYYSMNVEVTDKGDVPEGYKVSRKEKRNFPLILESPSPNQTSLYFCASSPTGGPGKLFFGSGTQLSVL.

The V call is TRBV9, the J call TRBJ1-5, with a possible D match to TRBD1 (6 bases). Germline CDR1 SGDLS, CDR2 YYNGEE. CDR3 length: 12 amino acids. V lost 3 bases and J 11 bases, leaving 12 bases between the germline ends. DNA for the CDR3: TGTGCCAGCAGCGACGGGGCAGGGGCCCAGCATTTT. Amino acids: CASSDGAGAQHF.

The V call is TRBV13, the J call TRBJ2-7; D is possibly TRBD2 (5 bases). The germline V gene has CDR1 PRHDT and CDR2 FYEKMQ (reference sequence). The CDR3 consists of 14 residues. Trimming pared 5 bases from V and 0 bases from J, leaving 11 bases between. The CDR3 here is CASSPLASSYEQYF. DNA of the CDR3: TGTGCCAGCAGCCCCCTAGCCAGCTCCTACGAGCAGTACTTC.